This T cell receptor (beta chain) originates from a study of shared clonotypes between healthy human individuals. Regarding the study as a whole: With a few donors compared, 4.5% to 6.5% of naive CD4 clonotypes were shared.

Researchers divided each subset's genomic DNA evenly across several immunoSEQ plates. This table comes from immunoSEQ multiplex PCR, and its TCRdb copy is limited to in-frame clones, with some not included. In the table there are over a million clones, about 84% of which are singletons. There were no recent acute infections or vaccinations among the donors, who were healthy HIV-negative adults. Germline V lookup: CDR1 MNHNY, CDR2 SVGAGI (reference sequence). This CDR3 region has 13 residues. The V and J ends lost 5 bases and 9 bases respectively, with 14 bases between them. As for this clone: Its antigen remains unidentified.

This receptor was identified in a man between 18 and 29 years old in good health. Some clones in this sample may be carry-over from other donors' samples. J is TRBJ1-5 and V is TRBV6-6, with TRBD1 as a possible D gene (6 bases). Sequenced sample: memory CD4+ T cells from PBMCs. Described subset: CD45RA-negative fraction. The CDR3 DNA reads as TGTGCCAGCAGTCCACCCGGGGGCGGGCCCCAGCATTTT. It encodes CASSPPGGGPQHF.